This T cell receptor beta chain was retrieved from a study of cytomegalovirus exposure and HLA in healthy donors. Study-level information: Genetic ancestry analysis placed about 80% of the approximately 400 donors that were genotyped in the Caucasian-associated cluster. The study, taken as a whole, reports: Among immune exposure information, only CMV serostatus was available. More clonal expansion characterized HLA-associated TCR beta chains than equally common others in a later analysis.

Germline V gene data show CDR1 as SGHTA and CDR2 as FQGTGA. There are 17 residues in the CDR3. V was cut by 2 bases and J by 4 bases, with 17 bases left in between. Researchers ran the PCR with 60 Vbeta and 13 Jbeta primers. Profiled with immunoSEQ multiplex PCR; TCRdb holds only in-frame clones, not every one. The sample carries fewer than 250,000 clones, 77% recorded once. A remark on this clone: The antigen remains undetermined.

Sequenced input: PBMCs. V usage is TRBV7-3 and J usage is TRBJ2-2, with a weak D call TRBD2 (7 bases). The receptor's source is a woman under 40 in good health and CMV-seropositive. In DNA, the CDR3 is TGTGCCAGCAGCTTATTGTTGGCCGGGGGGCCCACCGGGGAGCTGTTTTTT. Translation gives CASSLLLAGGPTGELFF. Using reference TRBV7-3 and TRBJ2-2 for the parts outside the CDR3, the full variable domain is GAGVSQTPSNKVTEKGKYVELRCDPISGHTALYWYRQSLGQGPEFLIYFQGTGAADDSGLPNDRFFAVRPEGSVSTLKIQRTERGDSAVYLCASSLLLAGGPTGELFFGEGSRLTVL.